Presented here are 10 T cell receptor beta chains from one specimen sequenced in a study of T-cell reconstitution after alpha-beta-depleted transplantation in children (dated by TCRdb to 2016 to 2018). Interpreted using the paper, the treatment or condition label stands for: allogeneic hematopoietic cell transplantation with graft depleted of TCRalphabeta T cells and CD19 B cells. The library was made by PCR. Sequencing was performed on an Illumina HiSeq 2500. To normalize quantification of the TCRbeta repertoire, the TCR libraries were built with molecular barcoding that relied on unique molecular identifiers. TCRdb reprocessed the public reads (quality trimming at Q25 with fastp, clone calling with MiXCR) and kept in-frame beta chains. Identical CDR3 protein sequences are pooled into one entry, listed with their most common genes and DNA. The sample table records 65,000 to 90,000 distinct CDR3 sequences; about 11% of these occur just once. Clones ranked in the top ten supply around 14% of the sample.

Sequenced material: PBMCs, taken before TCRalphabeta/CD19-depleted stem cell transplant. The receptors were sampled from a boy younger than 18 with acute myeloid leukemia, due to receive a stem cell transplant.

This clonotype was detected ten times or more. V usage is TRBV9 and J usage is TRBJ1-2, with a tentative D call TRBD1 (5 bases). CDR1 and CDR2 (germline): SGDLS, YYNGEE. This CDR3 is built from 13 residues. V was pared by 2 bases and J by 6 bases, with 11 bases between. CDR3 in amino acids: CASSVRLGDGYTF. The CDR3 DNA reads as TGTGCCAGCAGCGTTCGTCTGGGGGATGGCTACACCTTC.

This clonotype was seen repeatedly, ten times or more. This chain connects TRBV27 to TRBJ2-7; D remains unclear. The CDR3 is made up of 12 amino acids. Germline V gives CDR1 MNHEY, CDR2 SMNVEV (reference sequence). The V end was cut by 2 bases, the J end by 4 bases, with 6 bases between. CDR3 loop: CASSLTPYEQYF. CDR3 DNA sequence: TGTGCCAGCAGTTTAACGCCTTACGAGCAGTACTTC.

The table lists this clonotype with many counts. V gene TRBV20-1 combines with J gene TRBJ2-1; a possible D gene is TRBD2 (5 bases). V was pared by 6 bases and J by 0 bases, with 12 bases between. The germline gives CDR1 DFQATT, CDR2 SNEGSKA (reference sequence). The CDR3 has 14 amino acids. CDR3 sequence (DNA): TGCAGTGCCTTATCCGGAGGCTCCTACAATGAGCAGTTCTTC. It specifies CSALSGGSYNEQFF.

In its sample, this clonotype was seen many times. This rearrangement joins TRBV5-1 to TRBJ1-1; 7 nucleotides match TRBD1. The CDR3 covers 14 residues. The V gene end was trimmed by 5 bases and the J gene end by 1 base; junction bases not matched to a gene: 5. Germline CDR1 and CDR2: SGHRS and YFSETQ. The CDR3 region has the DNA TGCGCCAGCAGTGCCGGGACAGCGAACACTGAAGCTTTCTTT. It yields the protein CASSAGTANTEAFF.

This clonotype was seen at least ten times. The genes are TRBV6-5 and TRBJ2-7, with 8 bases lining up with TRBD2. The CDR3 has 12 amino acids. Germline-derived CDR1 and CDR2 are MNHEY and SVGAGI. V was pared by 10 bases and J by 4 bases, with 6 bases of the junction left unmatched. CDR3 sequence (DNA): TGTGCCACCTTAGCGGGGCGGTACGAGCAGTACGTC. It codes for CATLAGRYEQYV.

This clonotype appeared many times. V gene TRBV2 combines with J gene TRBJ1-1; 10 bases are a match to TRBD1. The CDR3 extends over 13 amino acids. The germline V gene encodes CDR1 SNHLY and CDR2 FYNNEI. V shed 9 bases, J shed 5 bases, and the junction held 6 bases outside the gene matches. In nucleotides, the CDR3 is TGTGCCAGTTTCGGACAGGGGGGGACTGAAGCTTTCTTT. Translating it yields CASFGQGGTEAFF.

This clonotype was detected many times. The genes are TRBV18 and TRBJ2-3, with D tentatively TRBD1 (5 bases). Per the germline V gene, CDR1 is KGHSH and CDR2 is LQKENI. V dropped 0 bases and J dropped 9 bases, with 10 bases sitting between them. The CDR3 is made up of 13 amino acids. CDR3 in DNA: TGTGCCAGCTCACCACCGCAGGGTCGGACGCAGTATTTT. Translating it yields CASSPPQGRTQYF.

The chain has TRBV7-2 and TRBJ1-2; D gene uncertain. The germline V gene encodes CDR1 SGHTA and CDR2 FQGNSA. The CDR3 length is 13 residues. Between the trimmed V and J ends, which lost 3 bases and 4 bases, there was a span of 9 bases. CDR3 DNA sequence: TGTGCCAGCAGCTTTTGGGTGGCCTATGGCTACACCTTC. Protein: CASSFWVAYGYTF.

This clonotype was observed at least ten times. The J gene is TRBJ2-7, the V gene TRBV5-1; D possibly matches TRBD1 or TRBD2 (5 bases each). Trimming pared 6 bases from V and 4 bases from J, leaving 14 bases between. The germline V gene encodes CDR1 SGHRS and CDR2 YFSETQ. There are 13 residues in the CDR3. Here the CDR3 DNA reads TGCGCCAGCACGGGGCACCTAGATTACGAGCAGTACGTC. It specifies CASTGHLDYEQYV.

This clonotype was seen a single time. The chain carries TRBV6-2 or TRBV6-3 and TRBJ1-5; perhaps TRBD1 as D (5 bases). CDR1 is MNHEY and CDR2 is SVGEGT in the germline V gene. This CDR3 region has 14 residues. V lost 5 bases and J 4 bases, leaving 12 bases between the germline ends. CDR3 sequence (DNA): TGTGCCAGCAGTAGACCGGGGCAAAATCAGCCCCAGCATTTT. Translation: CASSRPGQNQPQHF.